These T cell receptor beta chains were read from a single sample in a study of follicular helper T cells after annual influenza vaccination. Here immunoSEQ multiplex PCR was the method, and the copy in TCRdb shows in-frame clones only, minus some. The sample lists about 9,300 clones, approximately 90% seen once, with more than 0.4% in the top ten. The sequenced sample was CXCR5+ CD38- circulating T follicular helper cells from blood, obtained on the day of influenza vaccination. The receptors were gathered from an adult who received the influenza vaccine. Both conserved end residues are part of each CDR3. The order of the fields is V gene, clone size, D gene, J gene, CDR3 protein, CDR3 DNA. The D gene is left open where the match is weak. Expanded clones get a size class; other rows say once, few or many, or leave the size out.

>TRBV28|.|.|TRBJ2-5
CASSSIGDTQYF
TGTGCCAGCAGTTCGATTGGGGACACCCAGTACTTC
>TRBV6-6|.|.|TRBJ2-3
CASSPGFDTDTQYF
TGTGCCAGCAGCCCAGGGTTTGACACAGATACGCAGTATTTT
>TRBV28|.|.|TRBJ1-6
CASRPPRMGGRNNSPLHF
TGTGCCAGCAGGCCCCCCCGCATGGGGGGAAGAAATAATTCACCCCTCCACTTT
>TRBV14|.|.|TRBJ1-1
CASSLRQAEAFF
TGTGCCAGCAGCCTTCGACAGGCTGAAGCTTTCTTT
>TRBV29-1|.|TRBD1|TRBJ2-7
CSARQGGHEQYF
TGCAGCGCGAGACAGGGGGGTCACGAGCAGTACTTC
>TRBV25-1|.|TRBD2|TRBJ2-7
CASSEWEGKEQYF
TGTGCCAGCAGTGAATGGGAGGGGAAGGAGCAGTACTTC
>TRBV7-7|.|.|TRBJ2-2
CASSLAARETGELFF
TGTGCCAGCAGCTTAGCGGCCAGGGAGACCGGGGAGCTGTTTTTT
>TRBV19|.|TRBD2|TRBJ2-1
CASSIRASSGGSGDEQFF
TGTGCCAGTAGTATCCGAGCCTCTAGCGGGGGGAGTGGGGATGAGCAGTTCTTC
>TRBV6-5|.|.|TRBJ1-1
CASRVQPDTEAFF
TGTGCCAGCCGCGTCCAGCCCGACACTGAAGCTTTCTTT
>TRBV5-1|few|TRBD2|TRBJ2-3
CASTQSGGGTDTQYF
TGCGCCAGCACCCAAAGCGGGGGGGGCACAGATACGCAGTATTTT